The rows below give T cell receptor beta chains drawn from one sample of a study of T cells in Graves' hyperthyroidism and ophthalmopathy. TCRdb recomputed calls from the multiplex PCR reads with MiXCR, one row per CDR3 protein. The sample lists about 98,000 distinct CDR3 sequences; about 37% were seen once. Sequenced: peripheral blood or thyroid tissue (not recorded which). The source of these receptors is a woman in her thirties with Graves' hyperthyroidism. The CDR3 runs from the conserved cysteine through the conserved F or W. A D gene is named only where the DNA matches it firmly. Clone size is stated in some rows and not others, as once, few, many or a class when expanded.

v_call,j_call,d_call,clone_size,cdr3_aa,cdr3_nt
TRBV20-1,TRBJ2-7,NA,many,CSARESVSYEQYF,TGCAGTGCCCGAGAGAGCGTCTCCTACGAGCAGTACTTC
TRBV15,TRBJ1-6,TRBD1,few,CATSLGQGNSPLHF,TGTGCCACCAGCCTCGGACAGGGCAATTCACCCCTCCACTTT
TRBV7-9,TRBJ1-2,NA,many,CASSSTPTAFYGYTF,TGTGCCAGCAGCTCTACCCCAACAGCTTTCTATGGCTACACCTTC
TRBV30,TRBJ1-1,NA,many,CAWTRHTEAFF,TGTGCCTGGACTCGACACACTGAAGCTTTCTTT
TRBV7-9,TRBJ2-5,TRBD1,once,CASDKGTEETQYF,TGTGCCAGCGACAAAGGGACAGAAGAGACCCAGTACTTC
TRBV6-6,TRBJ1-1,NA,many,CAGNTRSNTEAFF,TGTGCCGGGAATACTCGGTCGAACACTGAAGCTTTCTTT
TRBV6-5,TRBJ1-2,NA,many,CASSYEGRAYGYTF,TGTGCCAGCAGTTATGAGGGCAGGGCCTATGGCTACACCTTC
TRBV4-1,TRBJ2-5,TRBD1,many,CASSQLPAGTGANPRGETQYF,TGCGCCAGCAGCCAACTTCCGGCCGGGACAGGGGCTAATCCAAGGGGAGAGACCCAGTACTTC
TRBV28,TRBJ1-1,NA,few,CASRDAGRTEAFF,TGTGCCAGCCGGGACGCCGGGAGGACTGAAGCTTTCTTT
TRBV7-9,TRBJ2-7,NA,many,CASSSSVAEQYF,TGTGCCAGCAGCTCCAGCGTGGCGGAACAGTACTTC
TRBV6-6,TRBJ1-1,NA,many,CASSSGDLNTEAFF,TGTGCCAGCAGTTCTGGGGATTTGAACACTGAAGCTTTCTTT
TRBV20-1,TRBJ2-7,TRBD2,NA,CSALSGSSYEQYF,TGCAGTGCTCTTAGCGGGAGCTCCTACGAGCAGTACTTC
TRBV7-2,TRBJ2-6,NA,NA,CASSLGTTNTGANVLTF,TGTGCCAGCAGCTTAGGGACTACGAACACCGGGGCCAACGTCCTGACTTTC
TRBV6-5,TRBJ1-5,NA,many,CASTTGSGQPQHF,TGTGCCAGCACCACAGGGTCGGGGCAGCCCCAGCATTTT
TRBV5-6,TRBJ1-2,NA,many,CASSRGDGYTF,TGTGCCAGCAGCCGGGGGGATGGCTACACCTTC
TRBV2,TRBJ2-3,NA,many,CASRDPTGQKDITDTQYF,TGTGCCAGCAGGGACCCGACAGGCCAAAAAGATATCACAGATACGCAGTATTTT
TRBV5-1,TRBJ1-1,NA,many,CASSYVEGFEGEAFF,TGCGCCAGCAGCTACGTGGAGGGCTTCGAGGGTGAAGCTTTCTTT
TRBV12-3/TRBV12-4,TRBJ2-2,NA,many,CASRRGTSYWELFF,TGTGCCAGCAGAAGAGGCACCTCTTATTGGGAGCTGTTTTTT
TRBV7-8,TRBJ1-1,NA,NA,CASSFRTGGVTEAFF,TGTGCCAGCAGCTTTCGGACCGGGGGGGTCACTGAAGCTTTCTTT
TRBV19,TRBJ2-7,TRBD1,many,CASSEVGTGRTYEQYF,TGTGCCAGTAGTGAGGTCGGGACAGGCAGAACCTACGAGCAGTACTTC
TRBV20-1,TRBJ2-7,NA,many,CSASKGGYEQYF,TGCAGTGCATCCAAGGGGGGCTACGAGCAGTACTTC
TRBV7-2,TRBJ2-7,NA,many,CASSFSQGYEQSF,TGTGCCAGCAGCTTTTCACAGGGTTACGAGCAGTCCTTC
TRBV11-2,TRBJ2-7,NA,many,CASSLGWSSYEQYF,TGTGCCAGCAGCTTAGGATGGAGCTCCTACGAGCAGTACTTC
TRBV6-5,TRBJ1-5,NA,many,CASTDWDFSPDQPQHF,TGTGCCAGCACTGACTGGGACTTCAGTCCCGATCAGCCCCAGCATTTT
TRBV28,TRBJ1-1,NA,NA,CASSLGFRAEAFF,TGTGCCAGCAGTTTAGGATTCCGAGCTGAAGCTTTCTTT
TRBV5-1,TRBJ2-7,NA,many,CASSSRGGPYEQYF,TGCGCCAGCAGCTCCCGGGGCGGGCCCTACGAGCAGTACTTC
TRBV7-2,TRBJ2-2,TRBD1,many,CASSLTRDRANTGELFF,TGTGCCAGCAGCTTAACCCGGGACAGGGCGAACACCGGGGAGCTGTTTTTT
TRBV7-2,TRBJ1-4,NA,many,CASSLAGAEKLFF,TGTGCCAGCAGCTTAGCCGGGGCTGAAAAACTGTTTTTT
TRBV7-9,TRBJ2-7,TRBD2,NA,CASSSTTSGRPNEQYF,TGTGCCAGCAGCTCCACGACTAGCGGGAGGCCCAACGAGCAGTACTTC
TRBV7-2,TRBJ2-7,NA,NA,CASSLGLAQTYEQYF,TGTGCCAGCAGCTTGGGGCTAGCGCAAACCTACGAGCAGTACTTC
TRBV20-1,TRBJ1-5,NA,NA,CSGTASNQPQHF,TGCAGTGGGACAGCAAGCAATCAGCCCCAGCATTTT
TRBV5-4,TRBJ2-5,TRBD1,NA,CASRNRDRGRETQYF,TGTGCCAGCAGGAACCGGGACAGGGGGCGAGAGACCCAGTACTTC
TRBV19,TRBJ1-1,TRBD1,many,CASINRGGTEAFF,TGTGCCAGTATAAACAGGGGTGGAACTGAAGCTTTCTTT
TRBV28,TRBJ1-6,NA,many,CASSFGTGNNSPLHF,TGTGCCAGCAGTTTCGGGACCGGGAATAATTCACCCCTCCACTTT
TRBV28,TRBJ1-2,NA,NA,CASSFGNYGYTF,TGTGCCAGCAGTTTCGGAAACTATGGCTACACCTTC
TRBV7-9,TRBJ2-5,NA,NA,CASSYSYRGGETRYF,TGTGCCAGCAGTTACTCTTACAGGGGAGGGGAGACCCGGTACTTC
TRBV6-5,TRBJ1-3,TRBD1,NA,CASSGTAYSGNTIYF,TGTGCCAGCAGTGGGACAGCGTACTCTGGAAACACCATATATTTT
TRBV5-1,TRBJ2-5,NA,many,CASSSLDSQETQYF,TGCGCCAGCAGCTCCCTGGACAGCCAAGAGACCCAGTACTTC
TRBV15,TRBJ1-2,TRBD1,NA,CATSRAGTGWKDYGYTF,TGTGCCACCAGCAGAGCTGGGACAGGGTGGAAGGACTATGGCTACACCTTC
TRBV28,TRBJ1-2,NA,NA,CASRSPPNYGYTF,TGTGCCAGTAGATCCCCCCCTAACTATGGCTACACCTTC
TRBV27,TRBJ2-7,NA,many,CASSTQESGYEQYF,TGTGCCAGCAGCACCCAAGAATCTGGGTACGAGCAGTACTTC
TRBV7-3,TRBJ2-7,NA,medium-sized,CASSLTPEQYF,TGTGCCAGCAGCTTAACCCCCGAGCAGTACTTC
TRBV25-1,TRBJ1-3,NA,NA,CACSARRQGARNTIYF,NA
TRBV25-1,TRBJ1-1,NA,NA,CASSAGHRPTEAFF,TGTGCCAGCAGTGCTGGTCACAGGCCCACTGAAGCTTTCTTT
TRBV3-1,TRBJ2-7,TRBD2,many,CASSHGRGSGSYYEQYF,TGTGCCAGCAGCCATGGGAGGGGCAGCGGGAGCTACTACGAGCAGTACTTC